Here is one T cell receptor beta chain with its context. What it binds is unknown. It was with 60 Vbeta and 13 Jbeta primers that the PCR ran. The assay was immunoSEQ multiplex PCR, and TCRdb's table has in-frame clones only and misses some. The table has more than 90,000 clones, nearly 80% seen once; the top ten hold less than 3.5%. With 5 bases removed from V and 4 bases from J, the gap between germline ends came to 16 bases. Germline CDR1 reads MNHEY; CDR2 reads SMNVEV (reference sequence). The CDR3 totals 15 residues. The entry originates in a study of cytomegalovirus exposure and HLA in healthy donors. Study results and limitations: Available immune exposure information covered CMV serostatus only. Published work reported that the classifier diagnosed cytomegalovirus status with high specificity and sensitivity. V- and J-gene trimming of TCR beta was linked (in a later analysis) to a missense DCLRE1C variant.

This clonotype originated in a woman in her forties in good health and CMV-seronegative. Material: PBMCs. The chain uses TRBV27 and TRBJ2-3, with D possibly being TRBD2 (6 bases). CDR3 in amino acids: CASSLPSGAPDTQYF. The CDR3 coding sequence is TGTGCCAGCAGTCTCCCGTCGGGAGCGCCAGATACGCAGTATTTT.